The rows below give T cell receptor beta chains drawn from one sample of a study of OX40 agonist ivuxolimab in advanced cancers. The method was immunoSEQ multiplex PCR; TCRdb's version includes in-frame clones alone and lacks a portion of them. Of 40,000 to 50,000 clones in the sample, approximately 80% are singletons; the top ten hold 1.5% to 2%. The sequencing used CD4+ or CD8+ T cells sorted from blood, collected in a trial of the OX40 agonist ivuxolimab. These receptors were taken from an adult with an advanced solid tumor such as melanoma, head and neck, liver or kidney cancer. Both conserved end residues are part of each CDR3. A D gene is named only where the DNA matches it firmly. Rows may omit the clone size; those that give it use once, few, many or a size class.

cdr3_length j_call v_call clone_size d_call cdr3_nt cdr3_aa
14 TRBJ2-7 TRBV5-1 - - TGCGCCAGCAGCTTGGCAGGCACCCATCACGAGCAGTACTTC CASSLAGTHHEQYF
14 TRBJ2-1 TRBV4-3 - TRBD2 TGCGCCAGCAGCCATAACGGGGGGGCCGGGGAGCAGTTCTTC CASSHNGGAGEQFF
15 TRBJ2-3 TRBV9 once TRBD2 TGTGCCAGCAGCGTAGCGGGACTAGCAAGTGATACGCAGTATTTT CASSVAGLASDTQYF
13 TRBJ2-3 TRBV7-2 few - TGTGCCAGCAGCGTCATACGCTCGGATACGCAGTATTTT CASSVIRSDTQYF
14 TRBJ2-5 TRBV5-4 - - TGTGCCAGCAGCTTAGGAACAGGCCAAGAGACCCAGTACTTC CASSLGTGQETQYF
16 TRBJ1-1 TRBV18 - TRBD1 TGTGCCAGCTCACCACCTCGAGGGACAGGGGGCACTGAAGCTTTCTTT CASSPPRGTGGTEAFF
14 TRBJ2-2 TRBV30 - - TGTGCCTGGCGGAGGGCGGGGAACACCGGGGAGCTGTTTTTT CAWRRAGNTGELFF
15 TRBJ1-6 TRBV30 - - TGTGCCTGGAGTCCAGGGTTGTCCTATAATTCACCCCTCCACTTT CAWSPGLSYNSPLHF
14 TRBJ2-1 TRBV2 - TRBD2 TGTGCCAGCAGTGGGCTAGCGGTGTGGGCTGAGCAGTTCTTC CASSGLAVWAEQFF
12 TRBJ1-5 TRBV10-3 few - TGTGCCATCAGTGACAGCAATCAGCCCCAGCATTTT CAISDSNQPQHF
15 TRBJ1-5 TRBV9 - TRBD1 TGTGCCAGCAGCAGATCGGGACAGGGCAATCAGCCCCAGCATTTT CASSRSGQGNQPQHF
13 TRBJ2-7 TRBV2 - - TGTGCCAGCTCGAACCCGGGCGGCTACGAGCAGTACTTC CASSNPGGYEQYF
13 TRBJ1-1 TRBV27 - - TGTGCCAGCAGTTTAAACAGGAACACTGAAGCTTTCTTT CASSLNRNTEAFF
11 TRBJ2-7 TRBV29-1 - - TGCAGCGTTGAGCGGTCCTACGAGCAGTACTTC CSVERSYEQYF
12 TRBJ1-2 TRBV6-5 few - TGTGCCAGCAGTTACGGCAGCTATGGCTACACCTTC CASSYGSYGYTF
12 TRBJ1-2 TRBV30 - - TGTGCCTGGAGTGTGACAATGTATGGCTACACCTTC CAWSVTMYGYTF
12 TRBJ1-2 TRBV25-1 - - TGTGCCAGTAGTTCCGGGACTAAAAGCTACACCTTC CASSSGTKSYTF
15 TRBJ1-5 TRBV6-1 - TRBD1 TGTGCCAGCTGGGACAGGGGGCGCGGCAATCAGCCCCAGCATTTT CASWDRGRGNQPQHF
14 TRBJ2-1 TRBV4-2 once - TGTGCCAGCAGAGGCGAACGGCCCGGGGATGAGCAGTTCTTC CASRGERPGDEQFF
11 TRBJ2-3 TRBV20-1 - - TGCAGTGTCGGGGAAGTAGATACGCAGTATTTT CSVGEVDTQYF
15 TRBJ2-5 TRBV6-5 - TRBD2 TGTGCCAGCAGTTCGACTAGCGGGGGAAGAGAGACCCAGTACTTC CASSSTSGGRETQYF
14 TRBJ1-5 TRBV30 - - TGTGCCTGGGCCCAGGGTTTTGACAATCAGCCCCAGCATTTT CAWAQGFDNQPQHF
16 TRBJ2-2 TRBV11-2 - TRBD2 TGTGCCAGCAGCCAAACTAGCGGGGGCCTCACCGGGGAGCTGTTTTTT CASSQTSGGLTGELFF
13 TRBJ2-3 TRBV5-1 - - TGCGCCAGCAGCTTGCGGGTCACAGATACGCAGTATTTT CASSLRVTDTQYF
14 TRBJ2-7 TRBV5-4 - - TGTGCCAGCAGCTTGGCTGGGACTCTCTACGAGCAGTACTTC CASSLAGTLYEQYF
17 TRBJ1-2 TRBV5-5 - - TGTGCCAGCAGCTTCGATGCGGGGCCCTTGAGGGGCTATGGCTACACCTTC CASSFDAGPLRGYGYTF
14 TRBJ2-7 TRBV5-1 - - TGCGCCAGCAGCTTGGGAGGGGGTCGCTACGAGCAGTACTTC CASSLGGGRYEQYF
14 TRBJ2-7 TRBV5-4 - - TGTGCCAGCAGCCATACTGGGCCCGACTACGAGCAGTACTTC CASSHTGPDYEQYF
14 TRBJ1-6 TRBV18 - - TGTGCCAGCCATACCGATTCTTTAGATTCACCCCTCCACTTT CASHTDSLDSPLHF
15 TRBJ2-2 TRBV6-6 - - TGTGCCAGCAGTTTGGGCGGGGATGGCACCGGGGAGCTGTTTTTT CASSLGGDGTGELFF
12 TRBJ1-1 TRBV10-3 once - TGTGCCCCGGAGGGGGGAGACACTGAAGCTTTCTTT CAPEGGDTEAFF
15 TRBJ2-7 TRBV19 - TRBD1 TGTGCCAGTAGTATGAAGGGAGACAGGGACTACGAGCAGTACTTC CASSMKGDRDYEQYF
14 TRBJ2-6 TRBV7-2 - - TGTGCCAGCAGCTTAGATACGGCGGCCAACGTCCTGACTTTC CASSLDTAANVLTF
13 TRBJ1-2 TRBV6-5 - - TGTGCCAGCAGTTCTGGCCTGTTCGGGATGGTCACCTTC CASSSGLFGMVTF
14 TRBJ1-1 TRBV7-2 - - TGTGCCAGCAGCACCCGCAGGGGCCACACTGAAGCTTTCTTT CASSTRRGHTEAFF
14 TRBJ2-7 TRBV6-5 few - TGTGCCAGCAGTTACGGACAGAATTACTACGAGCAGTACTTC CASSYGQNYYEQYF
13 TRBJ2-5 TRBV7-2 - TRBD2 TGTGCCAGCACGCGGGGAGGGCAAGAGACCCAGTACTTC CASTRGGQETQYF
16 TRBJ1-3 TRBV2 - - TGTGCCAGCAGGCGACCACCGGACAGCTCTGGAAACACCATATATTTT CASRRPPDSSGNTIYF
13 TRBJ2-1 TRBV7-9 - - TGTGCCAGCAGCTTTTCCGGTCGCAATGAGCAGTTCTTC CASSFSGRNEQFF
13 TRBJ2-2 TRBV5-6 few - TGTGCCAGCAGCCCCCAATGGTCCGGGGAGCTGTTTTTT CASSPQWSGELFF
18 TRBJ1-2 TRBV5-4 - - TGTGCCAGCAGCGGGAGGGGTAGAGCAGGGGCAAAGGACTATGGCTACACCTTC CASSGRGRAGAKDYGYTF
12 TRBJ2-1 TRBV18 - - TGTGCCGTGGGGCTCTCCTACAATGAGCAGTTCTTC CAVGLSYNEQFF
15 TRBJ1-2 TRBV4-2 - TRBD1 TGTGCCAGCAGCCAGGACGACAGGGGGTCCTATGGCTACACCTTC CASSQDDRGSYGYTF
15 TRBJ1-2 TRBV7-2 - TRBD1 TGTGCCAGCAGCCCCCCGACAGGGGGGAATTATGGCTACACCTTC CASSPPTGGNYGYTF
17 TRBJ1-2 TRBV5-1 once TRBD1 TGCGCCAGCAGCTTGAGTCCAGGGGGATTAGCTAACTATGGCTACACCTTC CASSLSPGGLANYGYTF
14 TRBJ1-2 TRBV30 once - TGTGCCTGGAGTGCCGGGACAACTAACTATGGCTACACCTTC CAWSAGTTNYGYTF
15 TRBJ1-5 TRBV6-1 - - TGTGCCAGCAGTGGTTCAGCGTTCCGAAACCAGCCCCAGCATTTT CASSGSAFRNQPQHF
17 TRBJ2-3 TRBV5-6 - TRBD2 TGTGCCAGCAGCTTGGTGGCTTGGACTAGCGTGACAGATACGCAGTATTTT CASSLVAWTSVTDTQYF
11 TRBJ1-6 TRBV2 few TRBD1 TGTGCCAGCAGTGGGGGACAGTCCCCCCACTTT CASSGGQSPHF
15 TRBJ1-6 TRBV27 - - TGTGCCAGCAGTTTAGGGTCAGGTGGTGATTCACCCCTCCACTTT CASSLGSGGDSPLHF
15 TRBJ1-6 TRBV9 - - TGTGCCAGCAGCCCCCAGAGCTCCTATAATTCACCCCTCCACTTT CASSPQSSYNSPLHF
14 TRBJ1-2 TRBV30 - - TGTGCCTGGAACCGCTTAGGGAGTTCGGATGGCTACACCTTC CAWNRLGSSDGYTF